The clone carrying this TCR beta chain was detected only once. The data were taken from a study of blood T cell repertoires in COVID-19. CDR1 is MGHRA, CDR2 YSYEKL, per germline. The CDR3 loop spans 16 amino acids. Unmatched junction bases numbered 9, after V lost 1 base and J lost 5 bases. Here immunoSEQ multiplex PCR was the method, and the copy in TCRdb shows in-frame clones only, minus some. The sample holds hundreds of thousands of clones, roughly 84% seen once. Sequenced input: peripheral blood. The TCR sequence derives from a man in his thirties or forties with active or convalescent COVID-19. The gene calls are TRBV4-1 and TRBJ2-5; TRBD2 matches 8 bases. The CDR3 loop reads CASSQGKAGGGETQYF. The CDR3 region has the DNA TGCGCCAGCAGCCAAGGGAAGGCGGGGGGCGGGGAGACCCAGTACTTC.